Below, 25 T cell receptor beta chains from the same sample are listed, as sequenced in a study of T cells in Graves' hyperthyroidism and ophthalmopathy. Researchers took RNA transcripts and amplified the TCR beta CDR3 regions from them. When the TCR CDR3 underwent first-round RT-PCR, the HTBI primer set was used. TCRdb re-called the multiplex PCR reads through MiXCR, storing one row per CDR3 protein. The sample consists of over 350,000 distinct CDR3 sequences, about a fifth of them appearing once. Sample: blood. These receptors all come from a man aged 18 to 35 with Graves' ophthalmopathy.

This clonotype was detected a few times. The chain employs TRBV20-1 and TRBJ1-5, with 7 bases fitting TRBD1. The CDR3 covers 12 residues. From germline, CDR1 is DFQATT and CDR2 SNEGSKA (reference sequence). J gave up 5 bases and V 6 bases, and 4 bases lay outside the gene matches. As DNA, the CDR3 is TGCAGTGCCTGGACAGGCTATCAGCCCCAGCATTTT. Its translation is CSAWTGYQPQHF.

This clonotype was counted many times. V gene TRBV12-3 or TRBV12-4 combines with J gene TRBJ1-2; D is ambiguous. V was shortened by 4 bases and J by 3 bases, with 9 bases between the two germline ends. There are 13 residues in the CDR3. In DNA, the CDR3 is TGTGCCAGCAGTTGGGAGGAGGACTATGGCTACACCTTC. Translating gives CASSWEEDYGYTF.

This CDR3 is CASSQVPGTGTGANVLTF. Written as DNA, the CDR3 is TGCGCCAGCAGCCAAGTCCCCGGGACAGGGACTGGGGCCAACGTCCTGACTTTC. The V gene is TRBV4-1, the J gene TRBJ2-6; 9 bases fit TRBD1. J gave up 2 bases and V 1 base, and 6 bases lay outside the gene matches. The germline CDR1 and CDR2 sequences are MGHRA and YSYEKL. The CDR3 extends over 18 amino acids.

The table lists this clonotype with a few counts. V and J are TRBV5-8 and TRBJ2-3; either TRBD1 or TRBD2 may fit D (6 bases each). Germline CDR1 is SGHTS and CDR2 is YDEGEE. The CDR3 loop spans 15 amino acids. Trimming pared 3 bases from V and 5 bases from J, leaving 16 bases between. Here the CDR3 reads CASSSRRGALDTQYF. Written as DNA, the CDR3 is TGTGCCAGCAGCTCCCGAAGGGGGGCGTTAGATACGCAGTATTTT. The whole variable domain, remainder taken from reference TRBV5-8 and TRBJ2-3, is EAGVTQSPTHLIKTRGQQATLRCSPISGHTSVYWYQQALGLGLQFLLWYDEGEERNRGNFPPRFSGRQFPNYSSELNVNALELEDSALYLCASSSRRGALDTQYFGPGTRLTVL.

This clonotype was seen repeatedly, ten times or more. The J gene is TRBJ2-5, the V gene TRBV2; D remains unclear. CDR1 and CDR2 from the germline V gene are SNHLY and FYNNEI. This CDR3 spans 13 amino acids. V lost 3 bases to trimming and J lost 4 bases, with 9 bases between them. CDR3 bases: TGTGCCAGCAGTGAGGTGGTAGTAGAGACCCAGTACTTC. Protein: CASSEVVVETQYF. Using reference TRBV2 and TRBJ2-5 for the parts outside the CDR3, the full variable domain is EPEVTQTPSHQVTQMGQEVILRCVPISNHLYFYWYRQILGQKVEFLVSFYNNEISEKSEIFDDQFSVERPDGSNFTLKIRSTKLEDSAMYFCASSEVVVETQYFGPGTRLLVL.

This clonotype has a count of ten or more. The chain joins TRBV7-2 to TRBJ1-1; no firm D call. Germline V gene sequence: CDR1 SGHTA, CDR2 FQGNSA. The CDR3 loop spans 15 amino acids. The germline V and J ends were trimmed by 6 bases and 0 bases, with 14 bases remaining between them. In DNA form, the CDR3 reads TGTGCCAGCAGTCGCCAGCCAGACATGAACACTGAAGCTTTCTTT. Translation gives CASSRQPDMNTEAFF.

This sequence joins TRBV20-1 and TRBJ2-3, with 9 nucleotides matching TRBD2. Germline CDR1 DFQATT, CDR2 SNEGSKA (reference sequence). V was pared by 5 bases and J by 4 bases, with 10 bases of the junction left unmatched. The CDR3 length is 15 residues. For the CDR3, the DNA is TGCAGTGCTCGGAAGCCGGGACTAGCCTCAGATACGCAGTATTTT. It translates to CSARKPGLASDTQYF.

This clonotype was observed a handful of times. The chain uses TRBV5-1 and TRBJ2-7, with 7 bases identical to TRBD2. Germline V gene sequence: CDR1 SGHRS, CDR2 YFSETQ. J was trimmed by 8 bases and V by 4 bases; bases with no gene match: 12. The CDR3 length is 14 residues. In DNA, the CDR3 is TGCGCCAGCAGCCAAGATATGAGGGGAGGGCAGCAGTACTTC. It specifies CASSQDMRGGQQYF.

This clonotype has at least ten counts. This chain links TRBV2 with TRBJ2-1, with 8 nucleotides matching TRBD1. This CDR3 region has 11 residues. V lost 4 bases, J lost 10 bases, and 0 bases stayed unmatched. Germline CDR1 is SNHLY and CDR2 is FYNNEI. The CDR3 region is CASSGTGEQFF. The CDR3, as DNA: TGTGCCAGCAGTGGGACAGGGGAGCAGTTCTTC.

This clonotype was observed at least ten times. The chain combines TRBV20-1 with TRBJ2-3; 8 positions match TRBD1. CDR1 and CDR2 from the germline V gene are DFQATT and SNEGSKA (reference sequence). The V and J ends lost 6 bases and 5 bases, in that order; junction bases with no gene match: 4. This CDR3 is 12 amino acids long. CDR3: CSAIDRGDTQYF. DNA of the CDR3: TGCAGTGCCATCGACAGGGGAGATACGCAGTATTTT.

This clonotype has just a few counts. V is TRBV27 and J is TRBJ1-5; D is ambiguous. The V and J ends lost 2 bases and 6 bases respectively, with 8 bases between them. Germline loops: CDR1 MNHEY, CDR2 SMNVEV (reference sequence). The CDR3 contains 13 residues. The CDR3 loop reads CASSLAISQPQHF. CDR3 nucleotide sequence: TGTGCCAGCAGTTTAGCAATCTCTCAGCCCCAGCATTTT.

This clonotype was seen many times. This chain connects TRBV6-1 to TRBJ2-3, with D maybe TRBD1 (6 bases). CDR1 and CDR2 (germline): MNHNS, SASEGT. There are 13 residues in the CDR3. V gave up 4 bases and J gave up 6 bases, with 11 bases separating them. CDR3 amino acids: CASSGRRGDTQYF. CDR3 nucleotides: TGTGCCAGCAGTGGACGCAGGGGCGATACGCAGTATTTT.

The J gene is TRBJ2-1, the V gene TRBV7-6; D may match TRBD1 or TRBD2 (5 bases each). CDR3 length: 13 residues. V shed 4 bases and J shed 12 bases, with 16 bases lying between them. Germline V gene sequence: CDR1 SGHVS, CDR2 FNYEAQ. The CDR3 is CASSSGRLGGQFF. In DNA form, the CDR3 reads TGTGCCAGCAGCTCAGGGAGACTTGGGGGGCAGTTCTTC. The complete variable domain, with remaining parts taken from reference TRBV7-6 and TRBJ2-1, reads GAGVSQSPRYKVTKRGQDVALRCDPISGHVSLYWYRQALGQGPEFLTYFNYEAQQDKSGLPNDRFSAERPEGSISTLTIQRTEQRDSAMYRCASSSGRLGGQFFGPGTRLTVL.

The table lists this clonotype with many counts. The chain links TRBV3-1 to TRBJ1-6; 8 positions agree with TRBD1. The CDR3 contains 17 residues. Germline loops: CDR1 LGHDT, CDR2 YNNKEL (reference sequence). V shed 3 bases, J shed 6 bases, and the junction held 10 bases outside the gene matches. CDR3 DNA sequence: TGTGCCAGCAGCCATTACAGGGGGACGTCCCGTAATTCACCCCTCCACTTT. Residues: CASSHYRGTSRNSPLHF.

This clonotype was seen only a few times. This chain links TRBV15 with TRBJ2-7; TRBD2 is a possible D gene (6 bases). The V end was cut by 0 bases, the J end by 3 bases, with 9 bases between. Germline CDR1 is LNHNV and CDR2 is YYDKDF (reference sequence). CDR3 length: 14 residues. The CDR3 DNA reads TGTGCCACCAGCAGAGATCGGGAGTTCTACGAGCAGTACTTC. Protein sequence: CATSRDREFYEQYF.

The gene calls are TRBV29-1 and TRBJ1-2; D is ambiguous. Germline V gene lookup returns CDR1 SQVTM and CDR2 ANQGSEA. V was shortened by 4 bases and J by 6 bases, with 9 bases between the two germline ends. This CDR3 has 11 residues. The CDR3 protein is CSVAGLDGYTF. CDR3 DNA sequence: TGCAGCGTTGCTGGGTTGGATGGCTACACCTTC.

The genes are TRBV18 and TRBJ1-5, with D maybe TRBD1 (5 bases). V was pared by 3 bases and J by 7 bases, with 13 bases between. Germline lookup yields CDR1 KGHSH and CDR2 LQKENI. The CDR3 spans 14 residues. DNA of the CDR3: TGTGCCAGCTCACCCGGGACGGTCCGACAGCCCCAGCATTTT. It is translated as CASSPGTVRQPQHF.

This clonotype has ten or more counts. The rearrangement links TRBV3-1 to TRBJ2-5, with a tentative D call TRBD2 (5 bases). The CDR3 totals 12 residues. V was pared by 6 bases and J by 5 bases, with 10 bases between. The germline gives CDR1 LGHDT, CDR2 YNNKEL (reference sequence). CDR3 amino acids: CASSPSPETQYF. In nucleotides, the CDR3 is TGTGCCAGCAGTCCTAGCCCCGAGACCCAGTACTTC.

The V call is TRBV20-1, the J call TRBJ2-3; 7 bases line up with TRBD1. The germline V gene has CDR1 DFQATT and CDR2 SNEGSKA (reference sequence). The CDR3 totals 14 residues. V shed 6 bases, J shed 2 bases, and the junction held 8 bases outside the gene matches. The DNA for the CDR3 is TGCAGTGCCGGGCTAGGGGGCCTCACAGATACGCAGTATTTT. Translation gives CSAGLGGLTDTQYF.

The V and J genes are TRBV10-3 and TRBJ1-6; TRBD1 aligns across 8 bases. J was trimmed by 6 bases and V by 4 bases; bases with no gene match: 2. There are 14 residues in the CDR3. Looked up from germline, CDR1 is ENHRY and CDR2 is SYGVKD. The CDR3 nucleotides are TGTGCCATCAGTGCCGACAGGGGTAATTCACCCCTCCACTTT. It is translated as CAISADRGNSPLHF.

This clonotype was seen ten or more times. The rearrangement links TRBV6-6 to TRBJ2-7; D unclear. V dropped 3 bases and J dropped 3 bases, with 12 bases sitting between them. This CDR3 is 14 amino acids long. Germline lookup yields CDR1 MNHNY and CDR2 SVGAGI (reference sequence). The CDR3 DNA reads TGTGCCAGCAGTTATCGATCTACCTACTACGAGCAGTACTTC. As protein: CASSYRSTYYEQYF.

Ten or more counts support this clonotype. The CDR3 DNA is TGCGCCAGCAGCCAAGAGACCTGGGGCTATGGCTACACCTTC. Its protein is CASSQETWGYGYTF. V usage is TRBV4-1 and J usage is TRBJ1-2; the D is unclear. The CDR3 spans 14 residues. In germline, CDR1 is MGHRA, CDR2 YSYEKL. Trimming left V 0 bases short and J 4 bases short, with 9 bases between.

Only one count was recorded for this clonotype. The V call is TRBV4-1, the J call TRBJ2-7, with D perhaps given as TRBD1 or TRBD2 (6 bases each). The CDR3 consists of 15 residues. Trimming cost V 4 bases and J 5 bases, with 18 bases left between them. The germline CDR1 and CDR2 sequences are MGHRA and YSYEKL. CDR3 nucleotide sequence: TGCGCCAGCAGCCCAGTGGGGGGCCGCCCGGACGAGCAGTACTTC. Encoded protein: CASSPVGGRPDEQYF.

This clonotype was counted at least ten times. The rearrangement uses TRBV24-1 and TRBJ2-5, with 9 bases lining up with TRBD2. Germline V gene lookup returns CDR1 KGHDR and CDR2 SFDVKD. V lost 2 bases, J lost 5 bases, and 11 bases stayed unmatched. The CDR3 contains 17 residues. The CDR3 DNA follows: TGTGCCACCAGTGATTCTTATGGCGGGGGGGCTTATGAGACCCAGTACTTC. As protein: CATSDSYGGGAYETQYF.

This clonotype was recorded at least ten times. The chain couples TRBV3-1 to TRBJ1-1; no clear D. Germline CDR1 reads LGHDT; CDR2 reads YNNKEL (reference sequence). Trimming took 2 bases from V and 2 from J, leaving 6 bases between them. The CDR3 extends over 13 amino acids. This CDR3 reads CASSQFFNTEAFF. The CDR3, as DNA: TGTGCCAGCAGCCAATTCTTTAACACTGAAGCTTTCTTT.